Presented here are 4 T cell receptor beta chains from one specimen sequenced in a study of shared clonotypes between healthy human individuals. CD45RO-negative, CCR7-positively selected cells formed the naive CD8 fraction, excluding terminally differentiated effector memory CD45RA+ cells. Assay used: immunoSEQ multiplex PCR; TCRdb lists only in-frame clones, some missing. The profile shows about 2.1 million clones, roughly 91% of them singletons. The sample was naive CD8+ T cells from PBMCs. The receptors originated from a man younger than 35 in good health. Some clones in this sample may be carry-over from other donors' samples.

V usage is TRBV28 and J usage is TRBJ1-1, with D possibly TRBD1 on 5 matching bases. The CDR3 runs 15 residues. The V gene lost 3 bases and the J gene lost 1 base, with 12 bases spanning the gap. CDR1 is MDHEN, CDR2 SYDVKM, per germline. The CDR3 spells CASSFSETANTEAFF. The CDR3 nucleotides are TGTGCCAGCAGTTTTTCCGAGACAGCGAACACTGAAGCTTTCTTT.

This clone was observed a single time. CDR3 DNA: TGCGCCAGCAGCCAGGGAATAGCGGGAGTCTCCTACGAGCAGTACTTC. Its translation is CASSQGIAGVSYEQYF. This chain links TRBV4-3 with TRBJ2-7, with TRBD2 matching 9 bases. This CDR3 is built from 16 residues. V lost 3 bases and J lost 0; bases outside the gene matches: 6. CDR1 LGHNA and CDR2 YSLEER come from the germline V gene.

The CDR3 protein is CSVRFSYEQYF. CDR3 nucleotide sequence: TGCAGCGTTAGGTTCTCCTACGAGCAGTACTTC. The gene calls are TRBV29-1 and TRBJ2-7, with no clear D. The germline V gene has CDR1 SQVTM and CDR2 ANQGSEA. Deletions cut 5 bases from V and 0 bases from J, with 5 bases between. The CDR3 runs 11 residues.

The V call is TRBV14, the J call TRBJ2-3, with D maybe TRBD1 (6 bases). V lost 4 bases and J lost 0, with 14 bases in between. Germline CDR1 is SGHDN and CDR2 is FVKESK. This CDR3 region has 16 residues. The DNA of the CDR3 is TGTGCCAGCAGCCCCGACCAGGGGTCCAGCACAGATACGCAGTATTTT. This codes for CASSPDQGSSTDTQYF.